The rows below give T cell receptor beta chains drawn from one sample of a study of blood T cell repertoires in COVID-19. TCRdb's table, derived via immunoSEQ multiplex PCR, lists solely in-frame clones and lacks some. There are about 320,000 clones in the sample; over 90% occur only once, and approximately 4.1% lies in the top ten. Sequencing was done on a sample of PBMCs or T cells enriched from blood (not recorded which). All receptors derive from a young woman who had been exposed to COVID-19. Both conserved end residues are part of each CDR3. Fields, in order: D gene, V gene, CDR3 protein. D genes are given only for firm matches.

D: TRBD1
V: TRBV4-2
CDR3: CASSQEVRGFQPQHF

D: .
V: TRBV7-2
CDR3: CASSPAGLINQPQHF

D: TRBD2
V: TRBV6-2/TRBV6-3
CDR3: CASSYPLAGGETQYF

D: .
V: TRBV6-5
CDR3: CASSYSTPQVTEAFF

D: TRBD1
V: TRBV13
CDR3: CASSSNTGTGTYEQYF

D: TRBD1
V: TRBV5-1
CDR3: CASSFPGTGVYNEQFF

D: .
V: TRBV19
CDR3: CASSIGTYINYGYTF

D: .
V: TRBV6-1
CDR3: CASSEEYRITPQHF

D: .
V: TRBV6-5
CDR3: CATAGRNTIYF

D: TRBD1
V: TRBV19
CDR3: CASSAPWDSVYEQYF

D: .
V: TRBV24-1
CDR3: CATSDTDRPEQYF

D: .
V: TRBV5-1
CDR3: CASSLSLTQGEAFF

D: .
V: TRBV7-9
CDR3: CASSFAGDYNSPLHF

D: .
V: TRBV6-4
CDR3: CASSPEAGSYGYTF

D: .
V: TRBV27
CDR3: CASSSGDLTGGETQYF

D: TRBD1
V: TRBV19
CDR3: CASSSDRGLGTGELFF

D: TRBD1
V: TRBV19
CDR3: CASSLGQGYGYTF

D: TRBD1
V: TRBV27
CDR3: CASSFHPYPGQANTEAFF

D: TRBD2
V: TRBV24-1
CDR3: CATSGTSGGELGEQFF

D: .
V: TRBV4-2
CDR3: CASSQDEQVYEQYF

D: .
V: TRBV23-1
CDR3: CASSRHQGQFLRDEKLFF

D: .
V: TRBV7-2
CDR3: CASSPRITGNTIYF

D: TRBD1
V: TRBV5-4
CDR3: CASSLRDRGTEAFF

D: .
V: TRBV29-1
CDR3: CSVQNRATNEKLFF

D: .
V: TRBV28
CDR3: CASSPGGNSHEQYF

D: .
V: TRBV2
CDR3: CASSVEGQEYF

D: TRBD1
V: TRBV6-5
CDR3: CASRGTVEYGYTF

D: .
V: TRBV5-6
CDR3: CASSLGLYGYTF

D: TRBD1
V: TRBV7-9
CDR3: CASSSRDRENTEAFF

D: TRBD1
V: TRBV6-2/TRBV6-3
CDR3: CASSGPGQGYGYTF

D: .
V: TRBV19
CDR3: CASSIGGRNSPLHF

D: TRBD1
V: TRBV7-2
CDR3: CASSSLQGAFDTQYF

D: .
V: TRBV7-9
CDR3: CASSRGEIDYGYTF

D: .
V: TRBV12-5
CDR3: CASGERGGDTEAFF

D: .
V: TRBV5-1
CDR3: CASSPDTGNQPQHF

D: .
V: TRBV4-1
CDR3: CASSHPKRGVNEKLFF

D: TRBD2
V: TRBV5-1
CDR3: CASSKHPGLAGTYEQYF